This is a list of T cell receptor beta chains from one sample in a study of T cells after yellow fever vaccination. TCRdb recomputed calls from the 5' RACE reads with MiXCR, one row per CDR3 protein. The sample contains some 560,000 distinct CDR3 sequences, roughly a sixth of which appear only once. Sample: PBMCs, taken 5 to 6 days after the first yellow fever vaccination. The receptors shown here come from a man aged 18 to 30 who received the YFV17D yellow fever vaccine. Both conserved end residues are part of each CDR3. A D gene is named only where the DNA matches it firmly. Part of the rows lack a size; the others show once, few, many or a class for expanded clones.

clone_size	d_call	v_call	cdr3_length	j_call	cdr3_nt	cdr3_aa
.	TRBD2	TRBV6-2/TRBV6-3	15	TRBJ2-1	TGTGCCAGCAAACTTAGCGGGGGGGCCGTTTATGAGCAGTTCTTC	CASKLSGGAVYEQFF
.	TRBD1	TRBV12-3/TRBV12-4	14	TRBJ2-1	TGTGCCAGCAGTTCCGGGACAGGGGGCGGGGAGCAGTTCTTC	CASSSGTGGGEQFF
.	.	TRBV6-5	15	TRBJ2-1	TGTGCCAGCAGTTACCCTCTTAACGAAGGGGGTGAGCAGTTCTTC	CASSYPLNEGGEQFF
.	.	TRBV18	12	TRBJ2-1	TGTGCCAGCTCAACCGACTCCAGGGACGAGTTCTTC	CASSTDSRDEFF
many	.	TRBV12-3/TRBV12-4	14	TRBJ2-2	TGTGCCAGCAGTTTAGGGAGGGCCACCGGGGAGCTGTTTTTT	CASSLGRATGELFF
.	.	TRBV3-1	13	TRBJ2-5	TGTGCCAGCAGGCCGGGGATCCAAGAGACCCAGTACTTC	CASRPGIQETQYF
few	.	TRBV6-2/TRBV6-3	11	TRBJ1-1	TGTGCCAGCAGTCGAGACAGGGAAGCTTTCTTT	CASSRDREAFF
.	TRBD1	TRBV4-1	15	TRBJ2-7	TGCGCCAGCAGCCAAGAAGGGACAGTCTCCTACGAGCAGTACTTC	CASSQEGTVSYEQYF
.	.	TRBV6-2/TRBV6-3	14	TRBJ2-1	TGTGCCAGCAGTTACAGTCTGACTATCAATGAGCAGTTCTTC	CASSYSLTINEQFF
few	.	TRBV11-2	16	TRBJ2-2	TGTGCCAGCAGCCCCCGGTGGTCTTCGAACACCGGGGAGCTGTTTTTT	CASSPRWSSNTGELFF
.	.	TRBV7-8	14	TRBJ2-7	TGTGCCAGCAGCTTATCGTGGACCTCGCGGGAGCAGTACTTC	CASSLSWTSREQYF
.	.	TRBV7-9	14	TRBJ2-1	TGTGCCATGGGCCCCGAGCTACTCCACAATGAGCAGTTCTTC	CAMGPELLHNEQFF
few	TRBD1	TRBV28	17	TRBJ1-2	TGTGCCAGCAGTTCGACAGGGAATAGGGGAGTTGACTATGGCTACACCTTC	CASSSTGNRGVDYGYTF
few	.	TRBV28	20	TRBJ1-5	TGTGCCAGCAGTACCAGGTGGGCGACCGGGGGGTTTTTTAGCAATCAGCCCCAGCATTTT	CASSTRWATGGFFSNQPQHF
few	.	TRBV29-1	11	TRBJ1-2	TGCAGCGTCGCGCGGGGGGTTGGCTACACCTTC	CSVARGVGYTF
few	TRBD1	TRBV23-1	21	TRBJ2-1	TGCGCCAGCAGTCAATCGGGGGTTTCACAACCCCACCGGGACAGGCGTAATGAGCAGTTCTTC	CASSQSGVSQPHRDRRNEQFF
few	TRBD2	TRBV11-1	18	TRBJ2-7	TGTGCCAGCAACGACGTGCGGGGGGCTCTTAAAGTGTCCTACGAGCAGTACTTC	CASNDVRGALKVSYEQYF
many	.	TRBV3-1	16	TRBJ2-5	TGTGCCAGCAGCCACAAAGGCGGCTGGGCAACAGAGACCCAGTACTTC	CASSHKGGWATETQYF
.	.	TRBV3-1	13	TRBJ2-7	TGTGCCAGCAGCCAAATGACTAGTAACGAGCAGTACTTC	CASSQMTSNEQYF
few	TRBD1	TRBV6-1	13	TRBJ2-6	TGTGCCAGCAGTGGACAGGGATCCAACGTCCTGACTTTC	CASSGQGSNVLTF
few	.	TRBV6-5	18	TRBJ2-2	TGTGCCAGCAGTTACAATCTTCAGCCGGACTTAAACACCGGGGAGCTGTTTTTT	CASSYNLQPDLNTGELFF
.	TRBD1	TRBV5-6	14	TRBJ1-1	TGTGCCAGCAGAAGACAGGGGGCGGACACTGAAGCTTTCTTT	CASRRQGADTEAFF
few	.	TRBV4-1	15	TRBJ2-3	TGCGCCAGCAGCCAAGATTACCCAGTCACAGATACGCAGTATTTT	CASSQDYPVTDTQYF
few	TRBD1	TRBV4-1	16	TRBJ2-7	TGCGCCAGCAGCCAGGTGCCGGGACAGGGCCCCTACGAGCAGTACTTC	CASSQVPGQGPYEQYF
few	TRBD1	TRBV6-5	15	TRBJ1-6	TGTGCCAGCAGTCCCTCGACAGGGGGCTATACACCCCTCCACTTT	CASSPSTGGYTPLHF
.	.	TRBV25-1	16	TRBJ1-1	TGTGCCAGCAGTGATTGGACCGCGGGGGGCATTACTGAAGCTTTCTTT	CASSDWTAGGITEAFF
.	.	TRBV10-3	13	TRBJ1-3	TGTGCCATCACCCCGGGGTCTGGAAACACCATATATTTT	CAITPGSGNTIYF
.	.	TRBV5-1	14	TRBJ1-1	TGCGCCAGCAGCGAACCGACAGCGAACACTGAAGCTTTCTTT	CASSEPTANTEAFF
few	.	TRBV11-2	16	TRBJ2-6	TGTGCCAGCAGCCATTTCCGGGGCTCTGGGGCCAACGTCCTGACTTTC	CASSHFRGSGANVLTF
few	.	TRBV9	13	TRBJ1-2	TGTGCCAGCAGCGTTGGACAGACCTATGGCTACACCTTC	CASSVGQTYGYTF
.	TRBD2	TRBV12-3/TRBV12-4	14	TRBJ2-7	TGTGCCACCAAGGCTCTAGCGGAACTTCCAGAGCAGTACTTC	CATKALAELPEQYF
.	.	TRBV7-2	18	TRBJ1-1	TGTGCCAGCAGCTTAGCATCCCAGGGGCCGCTAATGAACACTGAAGCTTTCTTT	CASSLASQGPLMNTEAFF
.	.	TRBV3-1	13	TRBJ2-7	TGTGCCAGCCGCCGACAGGAAGGCGACGAGCAGTACTTC	CASRRQEGDEQYF
few	.	TRBV7-2	16	TRBJ1-6	TGTGCCAGCAGCTTAGACGGGGCGCTCTATAATTCACCCCTCCACTTT	CASSLDGALYNSPLHF
.	.	TRBV4-3	13	TRBJ2-5	TGCGCCAGCAGCCCCCCCGAGGAAGAGACCCAGTACTTC	CASSPPEEETQYF
.	TRBD1	TRBV29-1	14	TRBJ2-5	TGCAGCGTCGCGGGGGGACAGGGGCAAGAGACCCAGTACTTC	CSVAGGQGQETQYF
few	.	TRBV7-2	15	TRBJ1-5	TGTGCCAGCAGCTTTTTAGGCGGTTCCAATCAGCCCCAGCATTTT	CASSFLGGSNQPQHF
.	.	TRBV11-2	14	TRBJ2-5	TGTGCCAGCAGCCAGGACTTCGGCGTTGAGACCCAGTACTTC	CASSQDFGVETQYF
.	.	TRBV4-1	11	TRBJ2-3	TGCGCCAGCAGCGAGGGAATCGCAGCGTATTTT	CASSEGIAAYF
few	.	TRBV6-1	13	TRBJ1-2	TGTGCCAGCATCGAAGGGGGGAACTATGGCTACACCTTC	CASIEGGNYGYTF
few	TRBD2	TRBV11-2	15	TRBJ2-7	TGTGCCAGCAGCTTGCCCGGACTAGCGGACTACGAGCAGTACTTC	CASSLPGLADYEQYF
many	.	TRBV6-5	13	TRBJ1-2	TGTGCCAGCAGTTACTCAGGGACGCGTGGCTACACCTTC	CASSYSGTRGYTF
.	.	TRBV7-9	13	TRBJ2-1	TGTGCCAGCAGCTTTGGTGGTCTCTATGAGCAGTTCTTC	CASSFGGLYEQFF
.	.	TRBV12-3/TRBV12-4	13	TRBJ2-7	TGTGCCAGCAGCCCCCAGGGGCTGGGGTTGCAGTACTTC	CASSPQGLGLQYF
.	.	TRBV12-5	12	TRBJ1-5	TGTGCTAGTGCCTCGGGGGTTCAGCCCCAGCATTTT	CASASGVQPQHF
few	.	TRBV9	16	TRBJ2-1	TGTGCCAGCAGCGAGTGGGCAGAACTGATTTACAATGAGCAGTTCTTC	CASSEWAELIYNEQFF
few	.	TRBV29-1	12	TRBJ2-5	TGCAGCGTTACCAGGGATCGAGAGACCCAGTACTTC	CSVTRDRETQYF
few	.	TRBV24-1	13	TRBJ2-1	TGTGCCACCAGTGATACCTACAAGCATGAGCAGTTCTTC	CATSDTYKHEQFF
few	TRBD1	TRBV29-1	21	TRBJ2-3	TGCAGCGTTGAAGATCTTTGGGTTGGGACAGGGAGGAGTCCGAGAGTGAATACGCAGTATTTT	CSVEDLWVGTGRSPRVNTQYF
few	.	TRBV21-1	15	TRBJ1-6	TGTGCCAGCAGCAAACCCCGGGCTTATAATTCACCCCTCCACTTT	CASSKPRAYNSPLHF
.	.	TRBV4-1	14	TRBJ1-1	TGCGCCAGCAGCCCGGGGCCCGGGTTGGATGAAGCTTTCTTT	CASSPGPGLDEAFF
many	.	TRBV7-8	13	TRBJ2-5	TGTGCCAGCAGCTTAACAGGGACTGAGACCCAGTACTTC	CASSLTGTETQYF
many	TRBD1	TRBV5-1	18	TRBJ2-1	TGCGCCAGCTCCCCCGAGGGATCCCCGGGACAGGTGAACAATGAGCAGTTCTTC	CASSPEGSPGQVNNEQFF
once	.	TRBV5-6	14	TRBJ2-6	TGTGCCAGCAGCATGGAGGGGGGGGCCAACGTCCTGACTTTC	CASSMEGGANVLTF